This TCR beta chain was sequenced during a study of regulatory T cells in long-lasting Graves disease (dated by TCRdb to the early 2020s). Background for the entire study: Newly diagnosed Graves' disease patients had taken antithyroid drugs for less than 3 months. Peripheral blood TCR sequencing and RNA sequencing compared persistent Graves' disease patients with newly diagnosed Graves' disease patients. The study was registered as a clinical trial and conducted in China. A total of 35 or so samples were covered by TCR sequencing, comprising some 13 persistent and around 20 newly diagnosed Graves' disease patients. The full study reports these points: The study examined only peripheral blood because the primary lesion, thyroid tissue, could not be accessed. The authors noted that the small sample size was a limitation that may lower accuracy. Persistent disease showed preferential use of TRBV28, TRBJ1-2 and TRBJ2-5, whereas newly diagnosed disease favored TRBV20-1 and TRBJ2-1. More public clonotypes were shared among persistent patients (roughly 2,700) than among newly diagnosed patients (approximately 1,000). Only the TCR beta chain was sequenced and analyzed. Compared with newly diagnosed patients, patients with persistent Graves' disease had lower TCR Shannon entropy and fewer highly expanded clones, which suggests clonal expansion.

This clonotype was picked up many times. The antigen it recognizes is unknown. No base qualities exist here, and no much larger clone lies one base off it. The protocol used for the library was multiplex PCR. The sequencer was an Illumina HiSeq 4000. TCR beta libraries were built with iRepertoire HTBI primers and Arm-PCR amplification of CDR3 regions. PCR products were gel purified before sequencing. As for the original processing: Across samples, roughly 60 TRBV and 13 to 15 TRBJ segments were identified and used for gene usage analysis of CDR3 amino acid clonotypes. Filtered high-quality paired reads were merged into contigs using COPE and FqMerger. BLAST was used to align contigs to IMGT TRBV, TRBD and TRBJ reference genes, and CDR3 was defined according to IMGT. Highly expanded clones were defined as clonotypes with a frequency above 0.1%. Shannon entropy was used to measure repertoire diversity, and the Gini coefficient was used to measure V-J evenness. Public clonotypes were defined as clonotypes shared by more than one individual. The raw public data were reprocessed by TCRdb itself: fastp quality trimming at Q25, MiXCR clonotype calling, in-frame beta chains only. Each CDR3 protein gets just one entry, which takes the most common genes and DNA from the rows behind it. It is TCRdb's table, rather than the study itself, that gives the V and J calls and clone size. Recorded for this sample are hundreds of thousands of distinct CDR3 sequences; around 16% of them occurred a single time. Together, the top ten hold 20% to 25% of the sample.

The V and J ends are trimmed by 7 bases and 1 base, leaving 7 bases between them. The germline V gene yields MNHEY for CDR1 and SVGEGT for CDR2. The CDR3, cysteine through phenylalanine, is 12 amino acids long. Kept here is only the CDR3 DNA, which spans 36 bases and is read in frame from base 1. Sample time point, as interpreted from the label and publication: newly diagnosed GD, antithyroid drugs for less than 3 months. For both TCR sequencing and RNA sequencing, RNA was extracted from PBMCs using TRIzol. The diagnosis of Graves' disease was made according to American Thyroid Association guidelines. The patients came from an endocrinology department in Xi'an, China. Each patient gave roughly 8.4 milliliters of peripheral blood, collected in an EDTA anticoagulant tube. PBMCs were isolated by Ficoll Paque Plus density gradient separation without further T cell sorting. RNA quality was checked with an Agilent 2100 Bioanalyzer and agarose gel, and concentration with a NanoDrop 2000.

Sequences were derived from peripheral blood mononuclear cells (PBMCs), sampled at new diagnosis, from a patient treated with antithyroid drugs. The receptor chain draws on TRBV6-2 or TRBV6-3 and TRBJ1-1; there is no confident call for the D gene. The clonotype was recovered from a female donor with Graves disease. The CDR3 loop reads CASTNWNTEAFF. The DNA reads TGTGCCAGCACCAACTGGAACACTGAAGCTTTCTTT.